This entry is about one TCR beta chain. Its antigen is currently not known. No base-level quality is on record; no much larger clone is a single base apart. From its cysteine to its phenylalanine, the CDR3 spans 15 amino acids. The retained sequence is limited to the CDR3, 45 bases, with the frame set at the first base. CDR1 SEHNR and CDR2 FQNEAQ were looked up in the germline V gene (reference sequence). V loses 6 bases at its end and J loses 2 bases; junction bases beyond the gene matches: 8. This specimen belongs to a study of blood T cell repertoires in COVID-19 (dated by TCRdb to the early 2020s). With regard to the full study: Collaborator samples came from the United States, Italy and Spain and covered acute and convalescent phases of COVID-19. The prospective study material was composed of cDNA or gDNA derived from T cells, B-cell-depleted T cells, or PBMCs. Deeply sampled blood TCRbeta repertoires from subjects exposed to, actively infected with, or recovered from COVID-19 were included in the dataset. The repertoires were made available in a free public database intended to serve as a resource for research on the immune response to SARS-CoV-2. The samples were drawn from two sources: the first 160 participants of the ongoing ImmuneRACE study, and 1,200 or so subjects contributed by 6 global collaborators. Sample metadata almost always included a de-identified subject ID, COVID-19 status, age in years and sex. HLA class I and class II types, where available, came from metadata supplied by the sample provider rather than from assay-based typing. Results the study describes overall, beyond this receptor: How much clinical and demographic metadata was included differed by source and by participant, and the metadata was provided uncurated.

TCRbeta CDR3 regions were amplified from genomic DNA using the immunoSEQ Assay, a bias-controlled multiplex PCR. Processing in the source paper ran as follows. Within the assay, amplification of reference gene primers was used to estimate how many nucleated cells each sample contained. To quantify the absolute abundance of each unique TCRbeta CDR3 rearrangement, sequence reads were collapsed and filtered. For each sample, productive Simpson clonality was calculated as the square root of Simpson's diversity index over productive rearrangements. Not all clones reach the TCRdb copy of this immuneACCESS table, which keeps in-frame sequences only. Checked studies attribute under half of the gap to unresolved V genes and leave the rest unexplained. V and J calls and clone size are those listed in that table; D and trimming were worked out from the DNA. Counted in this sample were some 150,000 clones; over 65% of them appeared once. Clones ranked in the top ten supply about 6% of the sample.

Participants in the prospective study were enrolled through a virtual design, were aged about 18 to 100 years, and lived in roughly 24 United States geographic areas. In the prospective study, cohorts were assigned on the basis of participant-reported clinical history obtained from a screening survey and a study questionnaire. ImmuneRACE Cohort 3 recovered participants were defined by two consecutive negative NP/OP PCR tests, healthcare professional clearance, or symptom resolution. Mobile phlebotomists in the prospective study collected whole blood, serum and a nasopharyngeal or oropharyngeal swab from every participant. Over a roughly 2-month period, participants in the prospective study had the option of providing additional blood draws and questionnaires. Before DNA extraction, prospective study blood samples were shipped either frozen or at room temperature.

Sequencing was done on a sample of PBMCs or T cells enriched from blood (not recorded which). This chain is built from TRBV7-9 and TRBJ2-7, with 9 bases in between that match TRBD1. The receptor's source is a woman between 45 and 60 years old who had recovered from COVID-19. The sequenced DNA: TGTGCCAGCAGACCGGGACAGGGAATTCCCTACGAGCAGTACTTC. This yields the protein CASRPGQGIPYEQYF.